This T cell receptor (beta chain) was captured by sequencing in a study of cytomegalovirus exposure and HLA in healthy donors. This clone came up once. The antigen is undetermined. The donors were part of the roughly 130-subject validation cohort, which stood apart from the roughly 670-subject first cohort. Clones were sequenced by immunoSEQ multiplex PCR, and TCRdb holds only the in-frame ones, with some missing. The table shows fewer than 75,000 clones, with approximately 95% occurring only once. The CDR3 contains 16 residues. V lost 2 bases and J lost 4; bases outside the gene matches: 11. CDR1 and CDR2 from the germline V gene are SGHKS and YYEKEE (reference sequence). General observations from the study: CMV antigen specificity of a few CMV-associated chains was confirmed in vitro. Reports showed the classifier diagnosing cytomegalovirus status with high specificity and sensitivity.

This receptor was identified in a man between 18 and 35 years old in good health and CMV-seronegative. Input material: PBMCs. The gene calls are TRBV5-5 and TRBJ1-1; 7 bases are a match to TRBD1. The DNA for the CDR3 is TGTGCCAGCAGCTTTTCGCAGGGGGAATGGGGCACTGAAGCTTTCTTT. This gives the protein CASSFSQGEWGTEAFF.